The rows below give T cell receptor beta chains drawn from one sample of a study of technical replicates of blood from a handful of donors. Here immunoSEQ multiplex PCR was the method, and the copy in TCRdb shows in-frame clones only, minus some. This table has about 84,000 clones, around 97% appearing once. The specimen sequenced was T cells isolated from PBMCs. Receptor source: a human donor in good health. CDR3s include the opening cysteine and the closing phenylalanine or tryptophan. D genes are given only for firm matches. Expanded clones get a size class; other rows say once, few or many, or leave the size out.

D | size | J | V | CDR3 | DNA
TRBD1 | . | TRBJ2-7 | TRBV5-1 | CASSPMTGSSYEQYF | TGCGCCAGCAGCCCTATGACAGGGAGCTCCTACGAGCAGTACTTC
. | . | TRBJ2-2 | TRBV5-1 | CASSRGTGVTGELFF | TGCGCCAGCAGCCGAGGGACTGGGGTCACCGGGGAGCTGTTTTTT
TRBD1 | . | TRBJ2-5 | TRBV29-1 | CSADRGRETQYF | TGCAGCGCTGACAGGGGCCGGGAGACCCAGTACTTC
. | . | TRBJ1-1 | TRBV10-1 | CASSDGRVTEAFF | TGCGCCAGCAGTGATGGCAGGGTAACTGAAGCTTTCTTT
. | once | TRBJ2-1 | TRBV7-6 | CASSLEGSPLFSYNEQFF | TGTGCCAGCAGCTTGGAGGGTAGTCCGCTCTTTTCCTACAATGAGCAGTTCTTC
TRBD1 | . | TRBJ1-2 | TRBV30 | CAWDRDGNGYTF | TGTGCCTGGGACAGGGATGGAAATGGCTACACCTTC
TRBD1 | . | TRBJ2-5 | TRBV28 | CATRGTGGIETQYF | TGTGCCACCAGGGGGACAGGGGGCATCGAGACCCAGTACTTC
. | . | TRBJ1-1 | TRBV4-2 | CASSQAGNTEAFF | TGTGCCAGCAGCCAAGCGGGTAACACTGAAGCTTTCTTT
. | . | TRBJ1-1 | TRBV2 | CASSDPGMNTEAFF | TGTGCCAGCAGTGACCCCGGGATGAACACTGAAGCTTTCTTT
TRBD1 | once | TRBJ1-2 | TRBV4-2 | CASSLKTGAGGGYYGYTF | TGTGCCAGCAGCCTTAAGACCGGGGCAGGGGGCGGTTACTATGGCTACACCTTC
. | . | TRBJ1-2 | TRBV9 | CASSVGPDSANPGNGYTF | TGTGCCAGCAGCGTAGGTCCCGACTCGGCGAACCCGGGGAATGGCTACACCTTC
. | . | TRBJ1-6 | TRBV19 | CASRGSVDRNSPLHF | TGTGCCAGTAGAGGGTCGGTGGACAGAAATTCACCCCTCCACTTT
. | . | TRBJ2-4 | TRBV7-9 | CASSLLGQVQYF | TGTGCCAGCAGCTTACTGGGCCAGGTTCAGTACTTC
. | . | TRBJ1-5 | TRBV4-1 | CASSQDLRGGSGVNQPQHF | TGCGCCAGCAGCCAAGACCTACGCGGGGGTTCAGGAGTCAATCAGCCCCAGCATTTT